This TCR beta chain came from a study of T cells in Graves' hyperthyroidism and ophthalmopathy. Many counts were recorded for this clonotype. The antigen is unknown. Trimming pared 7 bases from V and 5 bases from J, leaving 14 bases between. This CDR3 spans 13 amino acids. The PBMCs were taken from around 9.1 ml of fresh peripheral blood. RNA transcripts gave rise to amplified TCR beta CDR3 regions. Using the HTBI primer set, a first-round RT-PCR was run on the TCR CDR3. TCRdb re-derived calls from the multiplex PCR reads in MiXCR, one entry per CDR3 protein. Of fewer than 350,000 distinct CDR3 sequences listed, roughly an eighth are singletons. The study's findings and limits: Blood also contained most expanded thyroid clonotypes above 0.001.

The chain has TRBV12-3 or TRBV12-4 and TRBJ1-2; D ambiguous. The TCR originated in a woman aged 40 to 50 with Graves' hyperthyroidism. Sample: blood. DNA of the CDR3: TGTGCCAGCACCAACAACTTGGGGTATGGCTACACCTTC. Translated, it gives CASTNNLGYGYTF.